Described below is a single TCR beta chain sequence and its context. Unrecorded immune exposure was likely among donors, who were nominally healthy when sampled. This PCR relied on a set of 60 Vbeta primers and 13 Jbeta primers. The assay was immunoSEQ multiplex PCR, and TCRdb's table has in-frame clones only and misses some. The sample lists 95,000 to 150,000 clones; more than 9% were seen once. V lost 5 bases and J lost 5, with 22 bases in between. CDR3 size: 15 residues. Germline values: CDR1 GTSNPN, CDR2 SVGIG (reference sequence). This entry comes from a study of cytomegalovirus exposure and HLA in healthy donors.

The chain links TRBV30 to TRBJ2-7; tentatively, D is TRBD1 (8 bases). Sequenced material: PBMCs. This TCR came from a young woman in good health and CMV-seropositive. CDR3 DNA sequence: TGTGCCTGGGGACTAGGACAGGGCCCGGTTAACGAGCAGTACTTC. This gives the protein CAWGLGQGPVNEQYF.